A single sample is the source of the 27 T cell receptor beta chains below, sequenced in a study of CD8+ T cells in alopecia areata. The treatment is: oral pan-JAK inhibitor, 5-10 mg twice daily. Isolated RNA was reverse transcribed into cDNA used as the sequencing template. The table came from immunoSEQ multiplex PCR; TCRdb's copy has only in-frame clones and leaves some out. The sample lists about 180,000 clones, roughly 50% seen once, with about a sixth in the top ten. Here the sequenced sample was CD4+ T cells sorted from blood, taken between weeks 55 and 65, from a patient treated with tofacitinib. The receptors stem from a human donor with alopecia areata.

The chain uses TRBV4-2 and TRBJ2-7; 7 bases match TRBD1. The junction had 11 bases not matched to a gene; V was cut back by 4 bases and J by 2 bases. Germline CDR1 and CDR2: LGHNA and YNFKEQ. The CDR3 is made up of 16 amino acids. The CDR3 region has the DNA TGTGCCAGCAGCCCGCAAGTAAGGCAGGGGGCCTACGAGCAGTACTTC. Translating gives CASSPQVRQGAYEQYF.

The chain links TRBV5-6 to TRBJ2-5, with 9 bases lining up with TRBD2. J gave up 5 bases and V 4 bases, and 12 bases lay outside the gene matches. The CDR3 is made up of 16 amino acids. CDR1 SGHDT and CDR2 YYEEEE come from the germline V gene. The CDR3 nucleotides are TGTGCCAGCAGCACCAGGATAGCGGGGGCTAGGGAGACCCAGTACTTC. It is translated as CASSTRIAGARETQYF.

The genes are TRBV7-9 and TRBJ1-2; D unresolved. The CDR3 is 15 residues long. V was clipped by 1 base and J by 0 bases, with 9 bases between them. In germline, CDR1 is SEHNR, CDR2 FQNEAQ (reference sequence). Here the CDR3 DNA reads TGTGCCAGCAGCTTAGGGACGGGCACTAACTATGGCTACACCTTC. The encoded protein is CASSLGTGTNYGYTF.

V gene TRBV29-1 combines with J gene TRBJ1-1, with D unresolved. The CDR3 covers 15 residues. Trimming stripped 0 bases from V and 4 bases from J, with 15 bases between. Germline values: CDR1 SQVTM, CDR2 ANQGSEA. CDR3 protein: CSVEDKVGLFTEAFF. CDR3 nucleotides: TGCAGCGTTGAAGATAAGGTCGGGCTATTCACTGAAGCTTTCTTT. The complete variable domain, with remaining parts taken from reference TRBV29-1 and TRBJ1-1, reads SAVISQKPSRDICQRGTSLTIQCQVDSQVTMMFWYRQQPGQSLTLIATANQGSEATYESGFVIDKFPISRPNLTFSTLTVSNMSPEDSSIYLCSVEDKVGLFTEAFFGQGTRLTVV.

This clone showed up just a few times. V gene TRBV13 combines with J gene TRBJ2-3; TRBD2 matches 7 bases. Germline V gene data show CDR1 as PRHDT and CDR2 as FYEKMQ (reference sequence). With 4 bases clipped from V and 0 bases from J, the junction kept 4 bases outside the gene matches. The CDR3 totals 15 residues. The CDR3 spells CASSYGLVSTDTQYF. The CDR3 coding sequence is TGTGCCAGCAGCTACGGACTAGTCAGCACAGATACGCAGTATTTT.

V is TRBV15 and J is TRBJ2-3; TRBD2 agrees at 8 bases. This CDR3 region has 16 residues. V lost 0 bases and J lost 0; bases outside the gene matches: 2. Per germline, CDR1 LNHNV and CDR2 YYDKDF (reference sequence). CDR3 sequence: CATSRDGTRSTDTQYF. As DNA, the CDR3 is TGTGCCACCAGCAGAGATGGGACTAGGAGCACAGATACGCAGTATTTT.

V usage is TRBV19 and J usage is TRBJ2-7; 7 bases fit TRBD2. Germline V CDR1 and CDR2: LNHDA, SQIVND (reference sequence). Germline trimming cut 9 bases from V and 2 bases from J; bases unmatched to any gene: 4. The CDR3 has 12 residues. The DNA of the CDR3 is TGTGCCAGCCGGGGGGAGACCTACGAGCAGTACTTC. This sequence encodes CASRGETYEQYF.

DNA for the CDR3: TGCAGCGTCTCCAGGGTATTGAACACTGAAGCTTTCTTT. As protein: CSVSRVLNTEAFF. The chain links TRBV29-1 to TRBJ1-1; D is perhaps TRBD1 (5 bases). This CDR3 is built from 13 residues. V was clipped by 6 bases and J by 0 bases, with 11 bases between them. Germline CDR1 and CDR2: SQVTM and ANQGSEA.

This chain uses TRBV5-1 with TRBJ2-5; D is undetermined. CDR3 length equals 15 residues. Trimming removed 0 bases from V and 4 bases from J, with 13 bases in between. Germline V gives CDR1 SGHRS, CDR2 YFSETQ. CDR3 protein: CASSLEGGYGETQYF. The CDR3 DNA sequence: TGCGCCAGCAGCTTGGAAGGTGGTTATGGAGAGACCCAGTACTTC.

The DNA for the CDR3 is TGTGCCAGCAGATTAACGACAGTGTCCTATAATTCACCCCTCCACTTT. Its translation: CASRLTTVSYNSPLHF. The V and J genes are TRBV27 and TRBJ1-6; tentatively, D is TRBD1 (5 bases). The CDR3 is 16 residues long. The V and J ends lost 6 bases and 1 base respectively, with 13 bases between them. Germline V lookup: CDR1 MNHEY, CDR2 SMNVEV (reference sequence).

J is TRBJ2-5 and V is TRBV10-3, with D unclear. The length of the CDR3 is 11 residues. V shed 2 bases and J shed 3 bases, with 1 base lying between them. Germline CDR1 ENHRY, CDR2 SYGVKD. The DNA of the CDR3 is TGTGCCATCAGTGAGAAAGAGACCCAGTACTTC. Its protein is CAISEKETQYF.

This chain uses TRBV2 with TRBJ2-7; 7 bases are shared with TRBD1. Losses at the gene ends were 8 bases for V and 0 bases for J; bases not matched to a gene: 10. There are 15 residues in the CDR3. Germline V CDR1 and CDR2: SNHLY, FYNNEI. In DNA, the CDR3 is TGTGCCAGCTTAGGGACAGCCACGTCCTCCTACGAGCAGTACTTC. Translating gives CASLGTATSSYEQYF.

The chain is built from TRBV25-1 and TRBJ1-6, with 7 nucleotides matching TRBD1. CDR1 and CDR2 (germline): MGHDK, SYGVNS. The CDR3 length is 13 residues. With V trimmed by 3 bases and J by 14 bases, 7 bases remained unmatched. The CDR3 protein is CASSERGRVSLHF. The CDR3 bases are TGTGCCAGCAGTGAGAGGGGGCGGGTATCCCTCCACTTT.

The J gene is TRBJ2-1, the V gene TRBV23-1, with D possibly being TRBD2 (6 bases). TRBV23-1 is an ORF, with its function uncertain. Trimming pared 4 bases from V and 8 bases from J, leaving 6 bases between. This CDR3 spans 11 amino acids. The CDR3 nucleotides are TGCGCCAGCAGTCGGGGGGATGAGCAGTTCTTC. Translating gives CASSRGDEQFF.

The genes are TRBV10-3 and TRBJ2-4; 9 nucleotides agree with TRBD1. V shed 5 bases and J 7 bases; nucleotides not matched to a gene: 6. The CDR3 runs to 14 residues. Germline CDR1 and CDR2: ENHRY and SYGVKD. The CDR3 loop is CAISPDGQGNIQYF. The CDR3 nucleotides read TGTGCCATCAGTCCCGACGGACAGGGGAACATTCAGTACTTC.

The rearrangement links TRBV5-1 to TRBJ2-3; possible D gene TRBD1, 6 bases. The V and J ends lost 4 bases and 0 bases respectively, with 21 bases between them. This CDR3 comprises 18 residues. CDR1 is SGHRS and CDR2 is YFSETQ in the germline V gene. The CDR3 sequence: CASSPLPNRALSTDTQYF. In DNA form, the CDR3 reads TGCGCCAGCAGCCCACTCCCTAACAGGGCATTAAGCACAGATACGCAGTATTTT.

As for this clone: It may be a read error: a sequence one base away is much more abundant. DNA for the CDR3: TGTGCCAGCAGCCCAGGGGAGACGAGCTCCTACGAGCAGTTCTTC. This codes for CASSPGETSSYEQFF. The rearrangement uses TRBV13 and TRBJ2-1, with TRBD1 as a possible D gene (6 bases). CDR1 PRHDT and CDR2 FYEKMQ come from the germline V gene (reference sequence). The CDR3 is 15 residues long. Trimming removed 5 bases at V and 10 bases at J, with 21 bases between.

The rearrangement uses TRBV5-1 and TRBJ2-1; TRBD1 matches 8 bases. The V and J ends lost 4 bases and 3 bases, in that order; junction bases with no gene match: 6. Germline V lookup: CDR1 SGHRS, CDR2 YFSETQ. This CDR3 has 15 amino acids. CDR3 nucleotides: TGCGCCAGCAGCCTCGGACAGGGAGACTACAATGAGCAGTTCTTC. Translation: CASSLGQGDYNEQFF.

The rearrangement joins TRBV4-1 to TRBJ1-1; possibly TRBD1 for D (5 bases). Germline V lookup: CDR1 MGHRA, CDR2 YSYEKL. Trimming took off 1 base at V and 3 bases at J, with 18 bases between the two ends. The length of the CDR3 is 17 residues. CDR3 sequence reads: CASSQVGSRVRDTEAFF. For the CDR3, the DNA is TGCGCCAGCAGCCAAGTGGGATCCAGGGTCAGGGACACTGAAGCTTTCTTT.

This chain uses TRBV7-9 with TRBJ2-5; 7 bases map to TRBD1. Germline lookup yields CDR1 SEHNR and CDR2 FQNEAQ (reference sequence). This CDR3 region has 14 residues. V shed 0 bases and J 5 bases; nucleotides not matched to a gene: 3. The CDR3 region is CASSLAGGTETQYF. CDR3 nucleotides: TGTGCCAGCAGCTTAGCAGGGGGCACGGAGACCCAGTACTTC.

The chain combines TRBV2 with TRBJ2-2; D remains unclear. V was cut by 5 bases and J by 6 bases, with 7 bases left in between. The CDR3 extends over 12 amino acids. The germline CDR1 and CDR2 sequences are SNHLY and FYNNEI. CDR3 DNA: TGTGCCAGCAGTCGTGGACCCGGGGAGCTGTTTTTT. It is translated as CASSRGPGELFF.

The CDR3 DNA reads TGCGCCAGCAGCCAAGATGGGAGGACTAGCGGGGGGGCGAGACAAGAGACCCAGTACTTC. Protein: CASSQDGRTSGGARQETQYF. The J gene is TRBJ2-5, the V gene TRBV4-1, with 15 nucleotides matching TRBD2. Looked up from germline, CDR1 is MGHRA and CDR2 is YSYEKL. V gave up 0 bases and J gave up 2 bases; unmatched junction bases: 10. This CDR3 comprises 20 residues.

In this sample, this clone turned up a few times. This chain connects TRBV6-6 to TRBJ2-2; possibly TRBD2 for D (6 bases). The V and J ends lost 7 bases and 6 bases respectively, with 15 bases between them. The CDR3 is 14 amino acids. CDR1 is MNHNY, CDR2 SVGAGI, per germline (reference sequence). The CDR3 coding sequence is TGTGCCAGCATTATGGGGGGAATGGCCGGGGAGCTGTTTTTT. Its translation is CASIMGGMAGELFF.

CDR3 loop: CASSRLPLDDTEAFF. In nucleotides, the CDR3 is TGTGCCAGCTCACGGCTCCCCCTGGATGACACTGAAGCTTTCTTT. The chain uses TRBV18 and TRBJ1-1; the D is unclear. Germline CDR1 and CDR2: KGHSH and LQKENI. V was trimmed by 4 bases and J by 3 bases, leaving 15 bases between them. The CDR3 sequence is 15 residues long.

The rearrangement joins TRBV2 to TRBJ1-4; D is possibly TRBD1 (5 bases). With 8 bases removed from V and 7 bases from J, the gap between germline ends came to 20 bases. Germline V gene sequence: CDR1 SNHLY, CDR2 FYNNEI. This CDR3 contains 15 residues. CDR3 protein: CASQGRAEFSEKLFF. The CDR3 DNA reads as TGTGCCAGCCAGGGCAGGGCGGAATTTAGTGAAAAACTGTTTTTT.

This rearrangement joins TRBV29-1 to TRBJ1-5, with D maybe TRBD1 (5 bases). Germline values: CDR1 SQVTM, CDR2 ANQGSEA. The length of the CDR3 is 14 residues. V was clipped by 3 bases and J by 3 bases, with 12 bases between them. The CDR3 DNA is TGCAGCGTTGATGGTGGAGGGGTCAATCAGCCCCAGCATTTT. Protein sequence: CSVDGGGVNQPQHF. Variable domain in full (rest from reference TRBV29-1 and TRBJ1-5): SAVISQKPSRDICQRGTSLTIQCQVDSQVTMMFWYRQQPGQSLTLIATANQGSEATYESGFVIDKFPISRPNLTFSTLTVSNMSPEDSSIYLCSVDGGGVNQPQHFGDGTRLSIL.

This sequence joins TRBV6-6 and TRBJ2-7, with 8 bases aligning to TRBD1. The CDR3 spans 15 residues. The V segment lost 2 bases and the J segment 4 bases; nucleotides outside the gene matches: 7. Germline V gene sequence: CDR1 MNHNY, CDR2 SVGAGI (reference sequence). The CDR3 here is CASSYPTDREYEQYF. The CDR3 DNA is TGTGCCAGCAGTTACCCTACGGACAGGGAGTACGAGCAGTACTTC.